The clone carrying this T cell receptor (beta chain) was observed a handful of times. This specimen belongs to a study of blood T cell repertoires in COVID-19. Germline CDR1 and CDR2: MNHEY and SMNVEV (reference sequence). The V end lost 7 bases, the J end lost 4 bases, and 13 bases lay between the germline ends. The CDR3 is 13 residues long. Per the original data handling: Amplification from reference gene primers served as the basis for estimated nucleated cell counts. Some clones are missing from TCRdb's copy, which holds only in-frame ones; the method was immunoSEQ multiplex PCR. That table supplies the V and J calls and clone size; D and trimming were determined from the DNA. The sample has 100,000 to 150,000 clones; approximately 80% are singletons.

V and J are TRBV27 and TRBJ1-1; a weak D match, TRBD1 (6 bases). The receptor's source is a woman aged 60 to 75 with acute or convalescent COVID-19. Material: peripheral blood. CDR3 sequence: CASMRGGGTEAFF. DNA of the CDR3: TGTGCCAGCATGAGGGGGGGAGGCACTGAAGCTTTCTTT.